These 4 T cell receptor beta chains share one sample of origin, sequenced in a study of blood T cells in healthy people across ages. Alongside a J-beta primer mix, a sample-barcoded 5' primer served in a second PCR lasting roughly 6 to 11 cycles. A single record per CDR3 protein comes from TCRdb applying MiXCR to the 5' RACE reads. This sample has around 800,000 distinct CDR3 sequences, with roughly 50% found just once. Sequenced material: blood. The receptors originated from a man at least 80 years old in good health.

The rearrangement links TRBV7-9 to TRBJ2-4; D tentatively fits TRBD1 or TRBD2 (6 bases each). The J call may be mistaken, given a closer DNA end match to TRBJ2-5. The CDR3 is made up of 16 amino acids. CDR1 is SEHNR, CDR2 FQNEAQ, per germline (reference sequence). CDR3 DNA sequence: TGTGCCAGCAGCTTCGTCCCCTGGGGGGCAGAAGAGACCCAGTACTTC. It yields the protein CASSFVPWGAEETQYF.

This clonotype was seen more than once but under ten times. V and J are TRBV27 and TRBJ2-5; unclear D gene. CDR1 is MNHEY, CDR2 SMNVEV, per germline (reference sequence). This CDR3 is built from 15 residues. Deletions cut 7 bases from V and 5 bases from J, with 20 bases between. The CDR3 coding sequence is TGTGCCAGCAAGCTTCTGGGCGTAGGTCGTGAGACCCAGTACTTC. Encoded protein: CASKLLGVGRETQYF.

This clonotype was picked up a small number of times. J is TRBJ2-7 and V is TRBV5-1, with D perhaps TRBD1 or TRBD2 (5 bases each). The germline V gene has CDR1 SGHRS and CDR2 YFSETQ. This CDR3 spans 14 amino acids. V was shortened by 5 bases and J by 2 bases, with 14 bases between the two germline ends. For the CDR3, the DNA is TGCGCCAGCAGTCCCGGGACGGAAACCTACGAGCAGTACTTC. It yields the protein CASSPGTETYEQYF.

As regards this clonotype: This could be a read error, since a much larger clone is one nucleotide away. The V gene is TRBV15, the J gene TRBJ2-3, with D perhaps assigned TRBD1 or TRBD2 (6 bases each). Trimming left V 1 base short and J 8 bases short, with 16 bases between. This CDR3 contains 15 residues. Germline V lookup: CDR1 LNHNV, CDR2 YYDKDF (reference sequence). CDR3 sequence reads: CATSRVARGGGTQYF. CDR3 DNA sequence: TGTGCCACCAGCAGAGTGGCGAGAGGGGGAGGTACGCAGTATTTT. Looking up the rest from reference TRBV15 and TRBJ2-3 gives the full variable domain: DAMVIQNPRYQVTQFGKPVTLSCSQTLNHNVMYWYQQKSSQAPKLLFHYYDKDFNNEADTPDNFQSRRPNTSFCFLDIRSPGLGDTAMYLCATSRVARGGGTQYFGPGTRLTVL.